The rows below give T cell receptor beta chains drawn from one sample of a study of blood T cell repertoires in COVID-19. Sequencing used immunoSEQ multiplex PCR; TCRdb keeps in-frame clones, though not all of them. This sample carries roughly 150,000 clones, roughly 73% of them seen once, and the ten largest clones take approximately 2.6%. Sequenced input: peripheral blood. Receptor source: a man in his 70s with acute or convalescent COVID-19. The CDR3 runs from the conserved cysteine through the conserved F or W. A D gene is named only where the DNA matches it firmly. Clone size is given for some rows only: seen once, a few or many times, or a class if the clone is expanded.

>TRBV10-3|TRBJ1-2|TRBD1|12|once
TGTGCCATTGGACAGGGGGTAAATGGCTACACCTTC
CAIGQGVNGYTF
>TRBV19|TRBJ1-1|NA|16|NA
TGTGCCAGTAACAAACACAGCCCCGGCGGGGGAACTGAAGCTTTCTTT
CASNKHSPGGGTEAFF
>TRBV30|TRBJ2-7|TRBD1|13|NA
TGTGCCTGGAGTGTGGGGCAGGGGGACGAGCAGTACTTC
CAWSVGQGDEQYF
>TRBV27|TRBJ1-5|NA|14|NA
TGTGCCAGCAGTTTATTTGCAGGCAATCAGCCCCAGCATTTT
CASSLFAGNQPQHF
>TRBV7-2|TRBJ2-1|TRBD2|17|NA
TGTGCCAGCAGCCGTAGTAGCGCGGGAGGGGCGGCCGATGAGCAGTTCTTC
CASSRSSAGGAADEQFF
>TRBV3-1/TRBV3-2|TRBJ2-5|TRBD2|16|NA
TGTGCCAGCAGCCTCCATATAGCGGGGGCCGGGGAGACCCAGTACTTC
CASSLHIAGAGETQYF
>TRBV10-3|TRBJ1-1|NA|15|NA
TGTGCCATCAGTGAGTCGTACAGGGAGGGGGATGAAGCTTTCTTT
CAISESYREGDEAFF
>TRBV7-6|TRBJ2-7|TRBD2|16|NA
TGTGCCAGCAGCTTAGCTAGCGGGAGAGGTGGCTACGAGCAGTACTTC
CASSLASGRGGYEQYF
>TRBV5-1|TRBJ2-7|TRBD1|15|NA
TGCGCCAGCAGCCCCAGACAGGGGGCTGCCTACGAGCAGTACTTC
CASSPRQGAAYEQYF
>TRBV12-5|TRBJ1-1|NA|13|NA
TGTGCTAGTGGTTTAGGGGTGAACACTGAAGCTTTCTTT
CASGLGVNTEAFF
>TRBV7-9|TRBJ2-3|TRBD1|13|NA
TGTGCCAGCAGTCCCTCGACAGGGTTAGGGGTTTATTTT
CASSPSTGLGVYF
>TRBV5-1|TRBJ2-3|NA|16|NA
TGCGCCAGCAGCTTGGGGGGCTGGCCCCGCACAGATACGCAGTATTTT
CASSLGGWPRTDTQYF
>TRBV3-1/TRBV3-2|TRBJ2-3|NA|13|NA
TGTGCCAGCAGCCAAGGATCGGTAGATACGCAGTATTTT
CASSQGSVDTQYF
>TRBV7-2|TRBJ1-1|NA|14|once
TGTGCCAGCAGCTTTGTGATACAGGGCACTGAAGCTTTCTTT
CASSFVIQGTEAFF
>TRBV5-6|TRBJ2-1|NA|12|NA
TGTGCCAGCAGCTCGGGATTGGCTGAGCAGTTCTTC
CASSSGLAEQFF
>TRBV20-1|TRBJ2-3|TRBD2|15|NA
TGCAGTGCTAGTCTACGACGGGGGGAGACAGATACGCAGTATTTT
CSASLRRGETDTQYF
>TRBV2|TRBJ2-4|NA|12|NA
TGTGCCAGCAGTGAAGTCCCGTACTTTCAGTACTTC
CASSEVPYFQYF
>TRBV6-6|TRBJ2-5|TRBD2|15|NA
TGTGCCAGCAGTCGGGCTAGCGGGCACTCGGAGACCCAGTACTTC
CASSRASGHSETQYF
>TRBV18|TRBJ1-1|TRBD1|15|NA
TGTGCCAGCTCACCCCTGGACAGGGAGAACACTGAAGCTTTCTTT
CASSPLDRENTEAFF
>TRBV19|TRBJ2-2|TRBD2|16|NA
TGTGCCACTCGGCTAGCGGGGACTACAAACACCGGGGAGCTGTTTTTT
CATRLAGTTNTGELFF
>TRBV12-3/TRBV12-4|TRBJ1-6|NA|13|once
TGTGCCAGCAGGGCAGGGTCTGGTTCACCCCTCCACTTT
CASRAGSGSPLHF
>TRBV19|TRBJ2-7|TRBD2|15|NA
TGTGCCAGTAGGGTGACTAGCGGGCTCGCCTACGAGCAGTACTTC
CASRVTSGLAYEQYF
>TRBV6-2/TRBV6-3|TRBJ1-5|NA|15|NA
TGTGCCAGCAGTTTCACAGACAATAGCAATCAGCCCCAGCATTTT
CASSFTDNSNQPQHF
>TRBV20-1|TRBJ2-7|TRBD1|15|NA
TGCAGTGCTAGTCAAACAGGGGCCGGCGCCTACGAGCAGTACTTC
CSASQTGAGAYEQYF
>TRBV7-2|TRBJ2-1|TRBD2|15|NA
TGTGCCAGCAGCTTGCAAGCGGGAGGGGTAGATGAGCAGTTCTTC
CASSLQAGGVDEQFF
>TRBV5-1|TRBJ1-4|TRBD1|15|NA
TGCGCCAGCAGTCGGGGACAGGGGAGGTTCGAAAAACTGTTTTTT
CASSRGQGRFEKLFF
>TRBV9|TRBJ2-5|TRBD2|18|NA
TGTGCCAGCAGCGTAGGGGCTAGCGGGACCGTGATGGAAGAGACCCAGTACTTC
CASSVGASGTVMEETQYF
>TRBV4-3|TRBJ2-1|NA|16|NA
TGCGCCAGCAGCCAAGAAGGGGGACTACCATACAATGAGCAGTTCTTC
CASSQEGGLPYNEQFF
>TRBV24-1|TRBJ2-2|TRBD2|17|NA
TGTGCCACCAGTGATTTGCATCCCGGACTAGAAACCGGGGAGCTGTTTTTT
CATSDLHPGLETGELFF
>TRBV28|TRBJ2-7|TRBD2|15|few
TGTGCCAGCAGTTTCCGGACTAGCGAGAGCTACGAGCAGTACTTC
CASSFRTSESYEQYF
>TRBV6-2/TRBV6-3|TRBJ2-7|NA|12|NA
TGTGCCAGCAGTTACCCGGTCTACGAGCAGTACTTC
CASSYPVYEQYF
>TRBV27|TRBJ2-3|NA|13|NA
TGTGCCAGCAGTTTCGAGAGCACAGATACGCAGTATTTT
CASSFESTDTQYF
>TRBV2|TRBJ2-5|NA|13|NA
TGTGCCAGCAGCGGGGAGGAGGGTGAGACCCAGTACTTC
CASSGEEGETQYF
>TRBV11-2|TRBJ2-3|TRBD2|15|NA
TGTGCCAGCAGCTTAAAGAGCGGGGGGGCAGATACGCAGTATTTT
CASSLKSGGADTQYF
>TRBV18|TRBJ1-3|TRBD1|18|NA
TGTGCCAGCTCACCGTCCACGTTTCGAACAGGGGGAGGAAACACCATATATTTT
CASSPSTFRTGGGNTIYF
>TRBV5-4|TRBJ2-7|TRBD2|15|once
TGTGCCAGCAGCTTGTCAGCGGGAGGGTCCTACGAGCAGTACTTC
CASSLSAGGSYEQYF
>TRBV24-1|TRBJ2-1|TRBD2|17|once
TGTGCCACCAGTGACAGCAATTGGGGGAGGGTTTCCAACGAGCAGTTCTTC
CATSDSNWGRVSNEQFF
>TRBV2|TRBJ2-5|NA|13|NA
TGTGCCAGCAACAGGGACAAGGGTGAGACCCAGTACTTC
CASNRDKGETQYF
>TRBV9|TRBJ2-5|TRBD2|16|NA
TGTGCCAGCAGCGTAGGGCTAGCGGGGGGCCTAGAGACCCAGTACTTC
CASSVGLAGGLETQYF
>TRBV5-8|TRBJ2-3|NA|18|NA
TGTGCCAGCAGCCGCGGGGCCCTTAGATTTATACCCACAGATACGCAGTATTTT
CASSRGALRFIPTDTQYF
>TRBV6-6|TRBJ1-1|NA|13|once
TGTGCCAGCACTAATTCAGGTTTCACTGAAGCTTTCTTT
CASTNSGFTEAFF
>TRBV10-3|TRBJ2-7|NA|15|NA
TGTGCCATCAGTGAGAGTCGGACCCAGGGATACGAGCAGTACTTC
CAISESRTQGYEQYF
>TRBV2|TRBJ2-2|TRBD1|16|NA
TGTGCCAGCATCTTACCGGGACAGAAAATCACCGGGGAGCTGTTTTTT
CASILPGQKITGELFF
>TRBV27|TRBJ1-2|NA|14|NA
TGTGCCAGCAGTCTCGTGGGGGGAGACTATGGCTACACCTTC
CASSLVGGDYGYTF
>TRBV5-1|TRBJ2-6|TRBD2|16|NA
TGCGCCCGCAGCCTGGACCGGGGAGGGGGGGCCAACGTCCTGACTTTC
CARSLDRGGGANVLTF
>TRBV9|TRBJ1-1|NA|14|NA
TGTGCCAGCAGCGTAGTGACGGGGGGCACTGAAGCTTTCTTT
CASSVVTGGTEAFF
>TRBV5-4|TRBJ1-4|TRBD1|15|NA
TGTGCCAGCAGCCCCGGACAGGGGAATGGTGAAAAACTGTTTTTT
CASSPGQGNGEKLFF
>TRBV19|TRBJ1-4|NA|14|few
TGTGCCAGTACCCAGGCGGGCCCCTATGAAAAACTGTTTTTT
CASTQAGPYEKLFF
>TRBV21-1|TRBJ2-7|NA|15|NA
TGTGCCAGCAGCCCCGACCTTAGCGGGAAAAACGAGCAGTACTTC
CASSPDLSGKNEQYF
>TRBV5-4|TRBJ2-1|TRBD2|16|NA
TGTGCCAGCAGCTTGGGTTGGGCGCGGGAGTTGGATGAGCAGTTCTTC
CASSLGWARELDEQFF
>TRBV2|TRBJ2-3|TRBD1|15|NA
TGTGCCAGCAGGATCGACAGGGCAAGCACAGATACGCAGTATTTT
CASRIDRASTDTQYF
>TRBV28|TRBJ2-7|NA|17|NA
TGTGCCAGCAGTTTCGTTCTCCGGGACATAGGTTCCTACGAGCAGTACTTC
CASSFVLRDIGSYEQYF
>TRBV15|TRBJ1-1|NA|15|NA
TGTGCCACCAGCAGAGATCAGCAACGGGATTTTGAAGCTTTCTTT
CATSRDQQRDFEAFF